This TCR beta chain was sequenced during a study of blood T cell repertoires in COVID-19. Study overall: The origin of the acute and convalescent COVID-19 samples was the United States, Italy and Spain. T cells, B-cell-depleted T cells, or PBMCs provided the cDNA or gDNA that served as material.

Germline-derived CDR1 and CDR2 are DFQATT and SNEGSKA (reference sequence). The CDR3 has 15 amino acids. V trimming: 3 bases; J trimming: 5 bases; junction bases outside the gene matches: 10. Measured with immunoSEQ multiplex PCR; TCRdb has only the in-frame clones, and not every one. The repertoire holds about 170,000 clones, more than 75% seen once, with 3.7% in the top ten. The chain joins TRBV20-1 to TRBJ2-3; 8 bases match TRBD2. The receptor's source is a man aged 18 to 30 with active or convalescent COVID-19. Sequencing used peripheral blood. CDR3 DNA: TGCAGTGCTAGTGTTGGTAGCGGGGCTTTAGATACGCAGTATTTT. This translates into CSASVGSGALDTQYF.